A single sample gave rise to the 19 T cell receptor beta chains below, sequenced in a study of blood T cell repertoires in COVID-19. Using immunoSEQ multiplex PCR, the repertoire was profiled, and TCRdb retains in-frame clones only, with some absent. The sample includes 140,000 to 150,000 clones, about 85% of them seen just once. Specimen: peripheral blood. The source of these receptors is a human donor in a cohort sampled during active COVID-19.

The CDR3 coding sequence is TGTGCCAGCAGCTTCGGGGGGAACACCGGGGAGCTGTTTTTT. Protein sequence: CASSFGGNTGELFF. V and J are TRBV7-2 and TRBJ2-2; possibly TRBD2 for D (6 bases). The CDR3 runs 14 residues. Germline loops: CDR1 SGHTA, CDR2 FQGNSA. V was shortened by 3 bases and J by 1 base, with 6 bases between the two germline ends.

The chain employs TRBV24-1 and TRBJ2-2; TRBD1 matches 7 bases. Germline V gene lookup returns CDR1 KGHDR and CDR2 SFDVKD. With V trimmed by 4 bases and J by 2 bases, 12 bases remained unmatched. This CDR3 is built from 18 residues. Here the CDR3 reads CATSDHSGGQKNTGELFF. The CDR3 bases are TGTGCCACCAGTGACCACAGTGGGGGACAGAAAAACACCGGGGAGCTGTTTTTT.

The chain's CDR3 is CASSPLGQGMGYTF. DNA for the CDR3: TGTGCCAGCTCACCCCTGGGACAGGGAATGGGCTACACCTTC. The J gene is TRBJ1-2, the V gene TRBV18; 9 bases align to TRBD1. J gave up 8 bases and V 3 bases, and 7 bases lay outside the gene matches. Per the germline V gene, CDR1 is KGHSH and CDR2 is LQKENI. This CDR3 has 14 residues.

The chain carries TRBV7-6 and TRBJ1-5, with a tentative D call TRBD1 (6 bases). V lost 2 bases and J lost 4, with 12 bases in between. CDR1 is SGHVS and CDR2 is FNYEAQ in the germline V gene. The CDR3 has 15 residues. The CDR3 protein is CASSLLGGPNQPQHF. Here the CDR3 DNA reads TGTGCCAGCAGCTTATTAGGGGGACCGAATCAGCCCCAGCATTTT.

CDR3 protein: CASRDKYPAGETQYF. The CDR3 DNA reads as TGTGCCAGCAGAGACAAATACCCCGCGGGAGAGACCCAGTACTTC. This chain uses TRBV6-5 with TRBJ2-5, with D perhaps matching TRBD2 (5 bases). The V gene's germline CDR1 is MNHEY and CDR2 SVGAGI. The V gene lost 6 bases and the J gene lost 4 bases, with 18 bases spanning the gap. CDR3 length equals 15 residues.

The chain uses TRBV11-2 and TRBJ2-5; D possibly corresponds to TRBD2 (6 bases). Germline loops: CDR1 SGHAT, CDR2 FQNNGV. Deletions cut 3 bases from V and 2 bases from J, with 7 bases between. This CDR3 comprises 13 residues. CDR3 loop: CASSLGLQETQYF. The CDR3 region has the DNA TGTGCCAGCAGCTTGGGACTTCAAGAGACCCAGTACTTC.

The J gene is TRBJ2-5, the V gene TRBV5-1; TRBD2 aligns across 8 bases. Germline trimming cut 4 bases from V and 5 bases from J; bases unmatched to any gene: 10. The CDR3 contains 15 residues. Germline V gene data show CDR1 as SGHRS and CDR2 as YFSETQ. The CDR3 DNA is TGCGCCAGCAGCCCCGGACCGGGAGGGGAGGAGACCCAGTACTTC. It yields the protein CASSPGPGGEETQYF.

CDR3 in amino acids: CASSRDRGGERAEAFF. The CDR3 DNA is TGTGCCAGCAGCCGCGACAGGGGAGGGGAAAGGGCTGAAGCTTTCTTT. The chain employs TRBV11-1 and TRBJ1-1, with TRBD1 matching 8 bases. CDR3 length equals 16 residues. Unmatched junction bases numbered 14, after V lost 5 bases and J lost 6 bases. Germline V CDR1 and CDR2: SGHAT, FQDESV (reference sequence).

The rearrangement links TRBV5-4 to TRBJ2-5; unclear D gene. Germline V lookup: CDR1 SGHNT, CDR2 YYREEE (reference sequence). With 4 bases removed from V and 5 bases from J, the gap between germline ends came to 15 bases. CDR3 size: 14 residues. For the CDR3, the DNA is TGTGCCAGCAGCCCCAAGGAGTGGGTTGAGACCCAGTACTTC. Amino acids: CASSPKEWVETQYF.

Note on this clone: This sample also contains other DNA sequences that code for the same CDR3. The gene calls are TRBV18 and TRBJ1-3; 10 positions agree with TRBD1. The J segment lost 2 bases and the V segment lost 3 bases, leaving 1 base of the junction unmatched. The CDR3 runs to 15 residues. Germline V gives CDR1 KGHSH, CDR2 LQKENI. The CDR3, as DNA: TGTGCCAGCTCACCCGGACAGGGGGCTGGAAACACCATATATTTT. Translating it yields CASSPGQGAGNTIYF. The full variable domain, rest sourced from reference TRBV18 and TRBJ1-3, is NAGVMQNPRHLVRRRGQEARLRCSPMKGHSHVYWYRQLPEEGLKFMVYLQKENIIDESGMPKERFSAEFPKEGPSILRIQQVVRGDSAAYFCASSPGQGAGNTIYFGEGSWLTVV.

The gene calls are TRBV13 and TRBJ1-1; TRBD1 is a possible D gene (5 bases). The germline V and J ends were trimmed by 5 bases and 8 bases, with 12 bases remaining between them. From germline, CDR1 is PRHDT and CDR2 FYEKMQ (reference sequence). The CDR3 is made up of 12 amino acids. The CDR3 loop reads CASSGGTAEAFF. The CDR3 bases are TGTGCCAGCAGCGGCGGGACGGCCGAAGCTTTCTTT.

This chain joins TRBV24-1 and TRBJ2-5; TRBD1 matches at 10 bases. The CDR3 spans 15 residues. With V trimmed by 5 bases and J by 5 bases, 7 bases remained unmatched. In germline, CDR1 is KGHDR, CDR2 SFDVKD. DNA of the CDR3: TGTGCCACCAGTGGCTCGGGACAGGGGTCCGAGACCCAGTACTTC. This translates into CATSGSGQGSETQYF.

CDR3 sequence (DNA): TGTGCCAGCAGCCAAGGGACAGTCGGCTACACCTTC. Amino acids: CASSQGTVGYTF. The chain links TRBV3-1 (or the pseudogene TRBV3-2) to TRBJ1-2; D perhaps matches TRBD1 (6 bases). V was pared by 1 base and J by 8 bases, with 8 bases between. The CDR3 loop spans 12 amino acids. Germline V gene sequence: CDR1 LGHDT, CDR2 YNNKEL (reference sequence).

The chain links TRBV11-3 to TRBJ2-5, with 7 bases matching TRBD1. J gave up 1 base and V 5 bases, and 1 base lay outside the gene matches. The CDR3 has 13 residues. Per the germline V gene, CDR1 is SGHNT and CDR2 is YENEEA. In nucleotides, the CDR3 is TGTGCCAGCAGCCGGACAGGCCAAGAGACCCAGTACTTC. Amino acid sequence: CASSRTGQETQYF.

The chain combines TRBV7-2 with TRBJ2-3, with TRBD2 identical over 8 bases. The CDR3 extends over 15 amino acids. CDR1 and CDR2 (germline): SGHTA, FQGNSA. With V trimmed by 3 bases and J by 4 bases, 6 bases remained unmatched. CDR3 coding DNA: TGTGCCAGCAGCTTGCAGCGGGGGTTCTCAGATACGCAGTATTTT. Its protein product is CASSLQRGFSDTQYF.

This clone occurred a few times. The rearrangement joins TRBV4-1 to TRBJ1-2; TRBD1 agrees at 7 bases. Per germline, CDR1 MGHRA and CDR2 YSYEKL. The CDR3 runs to 15 residues. With V trimmed by 5 bases and J by 5 bases, 11 bases remained unmatched. The CDR3 DNA is TGCGCCAGCAGCATACGGGCAGGGGGAAATTATGGCTACACCTTC. Residues: CASSIRAGGNYGYTF.

The chain recombines TRBV7-2 with TRBJ1-1, with 7 bases lining up with TRBD1. Losses at the gene ends were 4 bases for V and 4 bases for J; bases not matched to a gene: 3. From germline, CDR1 is SGHTA and CDR2 FQGNSA. This CDR3 region has 13 residues. CDR3 region: CASSSDRATEAFF. CDR3 DNA: TGTGCCAGCAGCTCCGACAGGGCCACTGAAGCTTTCTTT.

The CDR3 DNA sequence: TGTGCCAGCAGTTATGGGCACTCCTACGAGCAGTACTTC. It encodes CASSYGHSYEQYF. This chain joins TRBV6-6 and TRBJ2-7; D gene uncertain. The CDR3 totals 13 residues. Germline CDR1 MNHNY, CDR2 SVGAGI (reference sequence). The V gene lost 3 bases and the J gene lost 0 bases, with 6 bases spanning the gap.

The rearrangement joins TRBV27 to TRBJ2-7; TRBD1 is a possible D gene (6 bases). The V end was cut by 3 bases, the J end by 2 bases, with 14 bases between. CDR1 MNHEY and CDR2 SMNVEV come from the germline V gene (reference sequence). CDR3 length equals 15 residues. CDR3: CASSLMGAQTYEQYF. DNA for the CDR3: TGTGCCAGCAGTTTGATGGGGGCGCAGACCTACGAGCAGTACTTC.